This T cell receptor (beta chain) came from a study of T cells in Graves' hyperthyroidism and ophthalmopathy. At the level of the study: Peripheral blood was acquired at first diagnosis, ahead of any therapy whatsoever.

RNA transcripts provided the source from which TCR beta CDR3 regions were amplified. The TCR CDR3 first-round RT-PCR relied on the HTBI primer set. TCRdb reprocessed the multiplex PCR reads with MiXCR, giving one entry per CDR3 protein. This sample has 93,000 or so distinct CDR3 sequences, with approximately 48% found just once. Points from the study as a whole: Most thyroid clonotypes expanded above 0.001 appeared in blood too.

CDR1 SGHVS and CDR2 FQNEAQ come from the germline V gene. CDR3 size: 12 residues. The V gene lost 4 bases and the J gene lost 10 bases, with 13 bases spanning the gap. From 10 ml of fresh peripheral blood, PBMCs were isolated. Remarks on this clonotype: Antigen specificity is unknown.

The clonotype comes from a man in his forties or fifties with Graves' hyperthyroidism. The chain joins TRBV7-8 to TRBJ1-2, with D possibly TRBD1 on 5 matching bases. Specimen: blood. This CDR3 is CASSSTGVDYTF. Here the CDR3 DNA reads TGTGCCAGCAGCTCAACGGGGGTCGACTACACCTTC.